Sequencing of this TCR beta chain was carried out in a study of shared clonotypes between healthy human individuals. Notes on this clone: Its specificity is not known.

Nashville, Tennessee was home to all donors, each a Caucasian adult. Study outcomes and limitations: Represented genetic and exposure-history diversity was restricted by having few donors. Researchers sampled blood only, noting tissue repertoires likely differ.

The CDR3 sequence is 17 residues long. V was cut by 1 base and J by 0 bases, with 13 bases left in between. Germline V lookup: CDR1 SEHNR, CDR2 FQNEAQ (reference sequence). The unsorted PBMC replicate PCRs were performed with roughly 300 ng DNA, 30,000 to 35,000 T cell genomes. The repertoire was sequenced with immunoSEQ multiplex PCR; TCRdb's copy has only in-frame clones and lacks some. In the table there are about half a million clones, roughly 80% of which are singletons. The source of this sequence is a middle-aged woman in good health. Some clones in this sample may be carry-over from other donors' samples. The chain is built from TRBV7-9 and TRBJ2-4, with TRBD2 as a possible D gene (5 bases). The sequenced material came from PBMCs. The CDR3 nucleotides read TGTGCCAGCAGCTTAGGGGGAGAGGGCCCAGCCAAAAACATTCAGTACTTC. Protein sequence: CASSLGGEGPAKNIQYF.